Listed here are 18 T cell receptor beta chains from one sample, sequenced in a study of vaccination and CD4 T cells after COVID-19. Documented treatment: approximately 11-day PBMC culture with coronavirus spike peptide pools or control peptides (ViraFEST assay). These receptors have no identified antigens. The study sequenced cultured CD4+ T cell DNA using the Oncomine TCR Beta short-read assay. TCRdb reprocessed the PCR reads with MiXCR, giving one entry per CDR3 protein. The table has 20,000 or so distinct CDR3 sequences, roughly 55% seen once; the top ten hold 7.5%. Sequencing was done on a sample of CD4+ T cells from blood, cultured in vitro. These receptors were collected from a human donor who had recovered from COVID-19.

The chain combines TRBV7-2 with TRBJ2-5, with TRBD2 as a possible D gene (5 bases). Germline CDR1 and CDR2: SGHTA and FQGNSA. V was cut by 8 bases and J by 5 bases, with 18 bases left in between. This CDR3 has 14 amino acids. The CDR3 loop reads CASRRGGYLETQYF. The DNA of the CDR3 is TGTGCCAGCCGCCGCGGCGGGTACCTCGAGACCCAGTACTTC.

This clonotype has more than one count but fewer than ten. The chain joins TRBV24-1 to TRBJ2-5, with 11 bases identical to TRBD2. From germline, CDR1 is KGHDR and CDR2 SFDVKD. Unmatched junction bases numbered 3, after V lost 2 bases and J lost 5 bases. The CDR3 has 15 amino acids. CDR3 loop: CATSDSGTSGETQYF. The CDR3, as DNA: TGTGCCACCAGTGATTCGGGGACTAGCGGCGAGACCCAGTACTTC.

The CDR3 loop reads CASSRLAGPYEQFF. The CDR3 DNA reads TGTGCCAGCAGCCGACTAGCGGGACCGTATGAGCAGTTCTTC. V usage is TRBV7-8 and J usage is TRBJ2-1; 11 nucleotides align to TRBD2. CDR1 and CDR2 (germline): SGHVS, FQNEAQ. The CDR3 runs to 14 residues. V was clipped by 5 bases and J by 8 bases; unmatched bases: 5.

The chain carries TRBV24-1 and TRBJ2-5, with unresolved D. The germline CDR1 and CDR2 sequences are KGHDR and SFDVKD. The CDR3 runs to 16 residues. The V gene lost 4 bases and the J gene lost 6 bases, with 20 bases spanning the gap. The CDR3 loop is CATSDAKTADRKTQYF. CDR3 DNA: TGTGCCACCAGTGACGCCAAAACGGCAGATCGAAAGACCCAGTACTTC.

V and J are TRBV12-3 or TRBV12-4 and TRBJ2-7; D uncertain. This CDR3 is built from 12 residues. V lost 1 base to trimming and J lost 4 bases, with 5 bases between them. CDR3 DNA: TGTGCCAGCAGTTTAGTTTCGTACGAGCAGTACTTC. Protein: CASSLVSYEQYF.

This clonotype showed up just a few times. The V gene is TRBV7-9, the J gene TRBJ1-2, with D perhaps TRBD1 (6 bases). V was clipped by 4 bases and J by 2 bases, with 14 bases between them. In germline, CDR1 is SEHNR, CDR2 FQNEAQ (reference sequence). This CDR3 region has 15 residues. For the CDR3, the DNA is TGTGCCAGCAGCTCCCAGGGGACCTTCAACTATGGCTACACCTTC. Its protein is CASSSQGTFNYGYTF.

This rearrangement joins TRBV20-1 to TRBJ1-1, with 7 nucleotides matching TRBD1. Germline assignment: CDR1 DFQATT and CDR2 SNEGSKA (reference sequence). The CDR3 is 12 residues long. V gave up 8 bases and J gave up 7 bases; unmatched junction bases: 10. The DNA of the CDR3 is TGCAGTCCTACCCAGGGGGAGGGTGAAGCTTTCTTT. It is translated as CSPTQGEGEAFF.

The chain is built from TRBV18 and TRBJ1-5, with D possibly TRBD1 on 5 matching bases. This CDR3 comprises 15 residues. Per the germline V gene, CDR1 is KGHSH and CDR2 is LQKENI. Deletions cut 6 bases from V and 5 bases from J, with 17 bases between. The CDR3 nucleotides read TGTGCCAGCTCCCGGGACTTTAATAAGGATCAGCCCCAGCATTTT. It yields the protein CASSRDFNKDQPQHF.

Here the CDR3 DNA reads TGTGCCAGCAGTCCGACAGGGCGAGACACTGAAGCTTTCTTT. It specifies CASSPTGRDTEAFF. The chain joins TRBV12-3 or TRBV12-4 to TRBJ1-1, with 7 nucleotides matching TRBD1. The junction had 6 bases not matched to a gene; V was cut back by 5 bases and J by 3 bases. This CDR3 spans 14 amino acids.

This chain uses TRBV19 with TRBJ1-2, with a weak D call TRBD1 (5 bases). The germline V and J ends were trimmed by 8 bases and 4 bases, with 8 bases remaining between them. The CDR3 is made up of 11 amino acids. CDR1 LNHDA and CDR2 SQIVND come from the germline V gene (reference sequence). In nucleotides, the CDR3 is TGTGCCAGTCGGGGCACCTATGGCTACACCTTC. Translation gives CASRGTYGYTF. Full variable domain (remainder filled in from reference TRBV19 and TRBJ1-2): DGGITQSPKYLFRKEGQNVTLSCEQNLNHDAMYWYRQDPGQGLRLIYYSQIVNDFQKGDIAEGYSVSREKKESFPLTVTSAQKNPTAFYLCASRGTYGYTFGSGTRLTVV.

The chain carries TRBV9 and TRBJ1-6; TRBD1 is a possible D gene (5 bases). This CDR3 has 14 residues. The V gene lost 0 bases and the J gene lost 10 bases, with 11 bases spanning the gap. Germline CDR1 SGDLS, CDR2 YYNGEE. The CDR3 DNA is TGTGCCAGCAGCGTAGAGGAGGGGAACTCACCCCTCCACTTT. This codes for CASSVEEGNSPLHF.

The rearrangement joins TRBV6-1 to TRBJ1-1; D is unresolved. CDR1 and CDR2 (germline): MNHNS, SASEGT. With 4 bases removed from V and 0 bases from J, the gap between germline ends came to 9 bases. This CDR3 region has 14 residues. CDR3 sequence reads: CASSVGHLNTEAFF. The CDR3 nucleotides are TGTGCCAGCAGTGTGGGTCATCTGAACACTGAAGCTTTCTTT.

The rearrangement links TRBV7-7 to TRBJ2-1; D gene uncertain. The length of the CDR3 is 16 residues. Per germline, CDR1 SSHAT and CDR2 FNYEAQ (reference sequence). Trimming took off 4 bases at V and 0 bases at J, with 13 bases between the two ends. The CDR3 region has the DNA TGTGCCAGCAGCTCCCGTATGCCAAGCTCCTACAATGAGCAGTTCTTC. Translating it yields CASSSRMPSSYNEQFF.

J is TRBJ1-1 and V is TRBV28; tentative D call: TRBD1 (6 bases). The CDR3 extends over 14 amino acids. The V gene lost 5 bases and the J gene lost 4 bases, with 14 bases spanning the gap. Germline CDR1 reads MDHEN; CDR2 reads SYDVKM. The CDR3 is CASSRPTGSTEAFF. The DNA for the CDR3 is TGTGCCAGCAGTCGCCCAACAGGGAGCACTGAAGCTTTCTTT.

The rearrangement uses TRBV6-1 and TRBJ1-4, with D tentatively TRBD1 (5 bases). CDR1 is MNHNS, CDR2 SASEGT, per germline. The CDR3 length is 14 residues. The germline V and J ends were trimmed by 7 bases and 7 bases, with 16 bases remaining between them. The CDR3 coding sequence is TGTGCCAGCAAGGGGCAGGCCCGAGGTGAAAAACTGTTTTTT. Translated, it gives CASKGQARGEKLFF.

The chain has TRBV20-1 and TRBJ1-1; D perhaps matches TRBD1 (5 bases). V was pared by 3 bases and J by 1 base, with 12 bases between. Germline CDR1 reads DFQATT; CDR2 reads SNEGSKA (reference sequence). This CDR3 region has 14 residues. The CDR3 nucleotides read TGCAGTGCTAGTAGAAGGGGCCCGAACACTGAAGCTTTCTTT. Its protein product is CSASRRGPNTEAFF.

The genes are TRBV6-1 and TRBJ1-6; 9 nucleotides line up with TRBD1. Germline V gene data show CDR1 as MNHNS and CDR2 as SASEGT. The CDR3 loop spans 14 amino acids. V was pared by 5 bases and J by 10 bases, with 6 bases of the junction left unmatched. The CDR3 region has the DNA TGTGCCAGCAGTCAGACAGGGGGTATGTCACCCCTCCACTTT. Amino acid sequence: CASSQTGGMSPLHF.

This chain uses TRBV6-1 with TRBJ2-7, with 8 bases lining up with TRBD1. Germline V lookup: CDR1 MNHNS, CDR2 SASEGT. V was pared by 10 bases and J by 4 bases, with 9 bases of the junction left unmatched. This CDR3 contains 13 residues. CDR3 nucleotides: TGTGCCACCGGGGCAGGGGGCGCATACGAGCAGTACTTC. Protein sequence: CATGAGGAYEQYF.